Detailed here is one T cell receptor beta chain. Its matching antigen is unknown. This sample is drawn from a study of CD8 T cells in ankylosing spondylitis. General observations from the study: Reportedly, significant enrichment of disease-linked clones occurred in matched ankylosing spondylitis synovial fluid. Earlier reports found some motif variants in synovial fluid and blood in reactive arthritis. A motif of several highly homologous TCR beta variants was seen as apparently characteristic of ankylosing spondylitis blood.

Germline values: CDR1 MNHNS, CDR2 SASEGT. Trimming cost V 4 bases and J 0 bases; bases outside gene matches: 7. This CDR3 has 18 amino acids. Construction of TCR beta libraries was performed using quantitative 5'-RACE with molecular barcodes. TCRdb analysed the 5' RACE reads with MiXCR anew, one entry per CDR3 protein. Of some 350,000 distinct CDR3 sequences listed, roughly 14% are singletons. V usage is TRBV6-1 and J usage is TRBJ2-2; 11 nucleotides align to TRBD2. The specimen was blood, either unsorted or a sorted T cell fraction (not recorded which). This clonotype was sampled from a male donor with ankylosing spondylitis or in good health (not recorded which). Written as DNA, the CDR3 is TGTGCCAGCAGTGTAACTAGCGGGAGTTCGGCGAACACCGGGGAGCTGTTTTTT. It specifies CASSVTSGSSANTGELFF.